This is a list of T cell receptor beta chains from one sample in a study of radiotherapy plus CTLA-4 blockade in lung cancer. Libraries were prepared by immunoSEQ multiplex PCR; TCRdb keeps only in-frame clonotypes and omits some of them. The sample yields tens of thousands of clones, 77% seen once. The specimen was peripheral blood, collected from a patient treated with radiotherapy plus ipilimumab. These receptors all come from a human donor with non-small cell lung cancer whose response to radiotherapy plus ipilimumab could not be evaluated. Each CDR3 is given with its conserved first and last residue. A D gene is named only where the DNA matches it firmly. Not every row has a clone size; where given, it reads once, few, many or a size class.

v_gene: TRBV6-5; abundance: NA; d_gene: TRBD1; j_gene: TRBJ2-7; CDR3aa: CASRQLPGQGVQYF; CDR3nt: TGTGCCAGCAGACAACTACCGGGACAGGGGGTGCAGTACTTC
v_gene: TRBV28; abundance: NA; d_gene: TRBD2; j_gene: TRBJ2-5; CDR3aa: CASSPGLAAGGGETQYF; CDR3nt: TGTGCCAGCAGTCCGGGACTAGCGGCCGGGGGGGGCGAGACCCAGTACTTC
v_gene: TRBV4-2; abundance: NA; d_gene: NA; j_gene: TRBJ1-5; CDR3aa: CASSQEGAGIGLGNQPQHF; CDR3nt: TGTGCCAGCAGCCAAGAAGGGGCAGGGATAGGGTTAGGCAATCAGCCCCAGCATTTT
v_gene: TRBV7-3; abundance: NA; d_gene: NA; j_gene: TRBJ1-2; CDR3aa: CASSLTGGIGGYTF; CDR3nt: TGTGCCAGCAGCCTCACAGGTGGAATCGGTGGCTACACCTTC
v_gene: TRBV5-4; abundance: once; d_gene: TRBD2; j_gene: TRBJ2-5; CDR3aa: CASSLGGAGGKETQYF; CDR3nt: TGTGCCAGCAGCTTGGGGGGAGCGGGGGGAAAAGAGACCCAGTACTTC
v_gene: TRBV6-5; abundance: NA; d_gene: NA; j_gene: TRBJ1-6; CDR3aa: CASSYSQGTYNSPLHF; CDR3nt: TGTGCCAGCAGTTACTCCCAGGGAACCTATAATTCACCCCTCCACTTT
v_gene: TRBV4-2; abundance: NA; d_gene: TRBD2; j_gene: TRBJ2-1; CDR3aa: CASSQEGTSGIDEQFF; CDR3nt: TGTGCCAGCAGCCAAGAGGGGACTAGCGGGATCGATGAGCAGTTCTTC
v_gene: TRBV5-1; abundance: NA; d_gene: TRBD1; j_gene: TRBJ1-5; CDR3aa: CASSQTGGGNQPQHF; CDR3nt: TGCGCCAGCAGCCAGACAGGGGGTGGCAATCAGCCCCAGCATTTT
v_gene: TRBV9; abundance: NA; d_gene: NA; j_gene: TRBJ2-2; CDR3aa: CASSVVEGRAGELFF; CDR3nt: TGTGCCAGCAGCGTAGTGGAGGGGCGAGCCGGGGAGCTGTTTTTT
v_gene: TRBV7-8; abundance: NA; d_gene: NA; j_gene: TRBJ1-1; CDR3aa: CASSPRRFGTEAFF; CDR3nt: TGTGCCAGCAGTCCCAGGAGGTTCGGGACTGAAGCTTTCTTT
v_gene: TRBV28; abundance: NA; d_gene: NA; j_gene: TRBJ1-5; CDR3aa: CASSPPGQPQHF; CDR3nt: TGTGCCAGCAGTCCCCCCGGTCAGCCCCAGCATTTT
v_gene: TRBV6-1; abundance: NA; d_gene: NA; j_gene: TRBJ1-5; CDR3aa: CASSASPGQISNQPQHF; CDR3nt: TGTGCCAGCAGTGCGAGCCCCGGACAGATTAGCAATCAGCCCCAGCATTTT
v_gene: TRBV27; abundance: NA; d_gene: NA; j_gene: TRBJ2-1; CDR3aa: CASSLSPWPAGSVANEQFF; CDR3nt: TGTGCCAGCAGTTTATCTCCTTGGCCCGCCGGGTCGGTTGCTAATGAGCAGTTCTTC
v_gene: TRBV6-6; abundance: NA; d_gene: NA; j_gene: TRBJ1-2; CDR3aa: CASSYSDSPYYGYTF; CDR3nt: TGTGCCAGCAGTTACTCGGACTCCCCATACTATGGCTACACCTTC
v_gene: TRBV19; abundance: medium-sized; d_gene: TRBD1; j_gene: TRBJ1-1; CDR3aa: CASSNRDRDTEAFF; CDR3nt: TGTGCCAGTAGTAACCGGGACAGGGACACTGAAGCTTTCTTT
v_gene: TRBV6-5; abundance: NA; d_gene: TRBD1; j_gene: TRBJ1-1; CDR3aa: CASSGTGSRAFF; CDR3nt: TGTGCCAGCAGTGGGACAGGCTCCCGAGCTTTCTTT